Included here is one TCR beta chain sequence, with context. Its antigen is unknown. The Oncomine TCR Beta short-read assay sequenced DNA from cultured CD4+ T cells. Via MiXCR, TCRdb re-called the PCR reads, giving one row per CDR3 protein. The sample has under 4,000 distinct CDR3 sequences; 20% are singletons. The sample comes from a study of vaccination and CD4 T cells after COVID-19. Treatment of the sample: 10-day PBMC culture with coronavirus spike peptide pools or control peptides (ViraFEST assay). The clonotype originates from a human donor who had recovered from COVID-19. The sequenced sample was CD4+ T cells from blood, cultured in vitro.

CDR3 nucleotide sequence: TGTGCCAGCAGCGTATTGGGGCAGTCGACAGATACGCAGTATTTT. Translated, it gives CASSVLGQSTDTQYF. The V call is TRBV9, the J call TRBJ2-3; TRBD1 might be the D (5 bases). The CDR3 covers 15 residues. From germline, CDR1 is SGDLS and CDR2 YYNGEE. V lost 1 base and J 3 bases, leaving 12 bases between the germline ends. The entire variable domain, with the rest obtained from reference TRBV9 and TRBJ2-3, is as follows: DSGVTQTPKHLITATGQRVTLRCSPRSGDLSVYWYQQSLDQGLQFLIQYYNGEERAKGNILERFSAQQFPDLHSELNLSSLELGDSALYFCASSVLGQSTDTQYFGPGTRLTVL.